These 32 T cell receptor beta chains were all obtained from the same sample, sequenced in a study of blood T cell repertoires in COVID-19. Assay: immunoSEQ multiplex PCR; the TCRdb copy retains only in-frame clones and omits some. The data show about 110,000 clones, nearly 90% seen once. What was sequenced was peripheral blood. The receptors stem from a human donor in a cohort sampled during active COVID-19.

The rearrangement links TRBV24-1 to TRBJ2-3; D is perhaps TRBD2 (6 bases). Germline V gene lookup returns CDR1 KGHDR and CDR2 SFDVKD. The V end was cut by 3 bases, the J end by 2 bases, with 11 bases between. This CDR3 has 15 residues. The CDR3 here is CATSDRTGLTDTQYF. As DNA, the CDR3 is TGTGCCACCAGTGATCGCACGGGACTCACAGATACGCAGTATTTT.

The table lists this clone with a count of one. This chain uses TRBV5-1 with TRBJ2-5, with D possibly being TRBD1 (6 bases). CDR1 is SGHRS and CDR2 is YFSETQ in the germline V gene. Trimming cost V 2 bases and J 2 bases, with 13 bases left between them. This CDR3 contains 15 residues. The CDR3 spells CASSFATTGQETQYF. The CDR3, as DNA: TGCGCCAGCAGCTTTGCGACGACAGGACAAGAGACCCAGTACTTC.

The chain employs TRBV20-1 and TRBJ1-2; D is uncertain. Germline CDR1 DFQATT, CDR2 SNEGSKA (reference sequence). V was pared by 5 bases and J by 4 bases, with 8 bases between. This CDR3 region has 11 residues. The DNA of the CDR3 is TGCAGTGCTGCTGGCGGCTATGGCTACACCTTC. Protein: CSAAGGYGYTF.

The chain has TRBV13 and TRBJ1-4; D perhaps matches TRBD1 (6 bases). Trimming took 4 bases from V and 4 from J, leaving 10 bases between them. CDR3 size: 14 residues. Germline V gives CDR1 PRHDT, CDR2 FYEKMQ (reference sequence). In DNA, the CDR3 is TGTGCCAGCAGCTCAGGGGCCCGTAATGAAAAACTGTTTTTT. Its protein product is CASSSGARNEKLFF.

The chain links TRBV10-1 to TRBJ2-3; 13 nucleotides agree with TRBD2. From germline, CDR1 is WNHNN and CDR2 SYGVQD (reference sequence). The CDR3 runs to 16 residues. V lost 5 bases and J lost 4; bases outside the gene matches: 6. In DNA form, the CDR3 reads TGCGCCAGCAGTCCGGGACTAGCGGGGATAGCAGATACGCAGTATTTT. Its protein is CASSPGLAGIADTQYF.

The J gene is TRBJ1-1, the V gene TRBV7-9, with 8 bases identical to TRBD1. V gave up 2 bases and J gave up 0 bases; unmatched junction bases: 5. The CDR3 runs to 16 residues. Germline CDR1 SEHNR, CDR2 FQNEAQ (reference sequence). CDR3 bases: TGTGCCAGCAGCTTACCAAAGACAGGGGTGAACACTGAAGCTTTCTTT. Translating gives CASSLPKTGVNTEAFF.

V usage is TRBV6-5 and J usage is TRBJ2-7, with D possibly TRBD2 on 6 matching bases. Trimming removed 10 bases from V and 4 bases from J, with 23 bases in between. Germline lookup yields CDR1 MNHEY and CDR2 SVGAGI. The CDR3 sequence is 15 residues long. For the CDR3, the DNA is TGTGCCACCACTCCACCGGGACTGAGGTCATACGAGCAGTACTTC. Amino acid sequence: CATTPPGLRSYEQYF.

This chain uses TRBV2 with TRBJ2-3; 7 bases line up with TRBD1. The germline gives CDR1 SNHLY, CDR2 FYNNEI. Trimming at V came to 4 bases and at J to 5 bases, leaving 9 bases not matched to a gene. This CDR3 comprises 15 residues. CDR3 amino acids: CASSASGRDRDTQYF. In DNA form, the CDR3 reads TGTGCCAGCAGTGCTTCGGGCAGGGACAGAGATACGCAGTATTTT.

The chain combines TRBV27 with TRBJ1-1; no clear D gene. Germline CDR1 MNHEY, CDR2 SMNVEV (reference sequence). The V end was cut by 4 bases, the J end by 4 bases, with 16 bases between. The CDR3 spans 15 residues. The CDR3 loop is CASSSSRGRITEAFF. CDR3 in DNA: TGTGCCAGCAGTTCTTCCCGCGGTCGGATCACTGAAGCTTTCTTT.

The rearrangement links TRBV19 to TRBJ1-5, with D hard to call. V lost 5 bases to trimming and J lost 5 bases, with 19 bases between them. CDR3 size: 16 residues. CDR1 and CDR2 from the germline V gene are LNHDA and SQIVND (reference sequence). The CDR3 sequence is CASSVGSAEWDQPQHF. The CDR3 region has the DNA TGTGCCAGTAGTGTGGGCAGTGCTGAGTGGGATCAGCCCCAGCATTTT. The variable domain in full, with the rest retrieved from reference TRBV19 and TRBJ1-5, is DGGITQSPKYLFRKEGQNVTLSCEQNLNHDAMYWYRQDPGQGLRLIYYSQIVNDFQKGDIAEGYSVSREKKESFPLTVTSAQKNPTAFYLCASSVGSAEWDQPQHFGDGTRLSIL.

This sequence joins TRBV23-1 and TRBJ2-2; a possible D gene is TRBD2 (6 bases). TRBV23-1 belongs to the ORF category, with a function that is uncertain. CDR3 size: 17 residues. With 7 bases removed from V and 0 bases from J, the gap between germline ends came to 18 bases. For the CDR3, the DNA is TGCGCCAGCATCACCGTAGCGGAGACCGCGAACACCGGGGAGCTGTTTTTT. Translated, it gives CASITVAETANTGELFF.

J is TRBJ2-1 and V is TRBV30, with TRBD2 identical over 12 bases. The CDR3 is made up of 17 amino acids. Germline trimming cut 1 base from V and 0 bases from J; bases unmatched to any gene: 4. The V gene's germline CDR1 is GTSNPN and CDR2 SVGIG (reference sequence). The CDR3 DNA sequence: TGTGCCTGGAGTGGCGGACTAGCGGGGAGCTCCTACAATGAGCAGTTCTTC. The encoded protein is CAWSGGLAGSSYNEQFF.

This chain connects TRBV7-3 to TRBJ2-3; 12 bases fit TRBD2. From germline, CDR1 is SGHTA and CDR2 FQGTGA. The V segment lost 2 bases and the J segment 3 bases; nucleotides outside the gene matches: 3. This CDR3 contains 16 residues. CDR3 residues: CASSLGLAGITDTQYF. The DNA for the CDR3 is TGTGCCAGCAGCTTAGGACTAGCGGGAATTACAGATACGCAGTATTTT. Full variable domain (outside the CDR3, taken from reference TRBV7-3 and TRBJ2-3): GAGVSQTPSNKVTEKGKYVELRCDPISGHTALYWYRQSLGQGPEFLIYFQGTGAADDSGLPNDRFFAVRPEGSVSTLKIQRTERGDSAVYLCASSLGLAGITDTQYFGPGTRLTVL.

V gene TRBV6-5 combines with J gene TRBJ1-2; tentatively, D is TRBD1 (6 bases). Trimming stripped 2 bases from V and 4 bases from J, with 14 bases between. This CDR3 spans 15 amino acids. Germline V gene lookup returns CDR1 MNHEY and CDR2 SVGAGI. CDR3 DNA sequence: TGTGCCAGCAGTTACAGTCGGCAGGGGAGCTATGGCTACACCTTC. As protein: CASSYSRQGSYGYTF.

This chain connects TRBV10-3 to TRBJ2-7, with 7 bases aligning to TRBD2. This CDR3 is built from 13 residues. Trimming cost V 9 bases and J 3 bases; bases outside gene matches: 8. Germline CDR1 and CDR2: ENHRY and SYGVKD. CDR3 protein: CAMGGTVNYEQYF. The CDR3 DNA follows: TGTGCCATGGGGGGGACGGTGAACTACGAGCAGTACTTC.

The genes are TRBV15 and TRBJ1-3, with D maybe TRBD1 (6 bases). The V gene's germline CDR1 is LNHNV and CDR2 YYDKDF (reference sequence). The CDR3 contains 17 residues. The germline V and J ends were trimmed by 2 bases and 4 bases, with 18 bases remaining between them. The DNA of the CDR3 is TGTGCCACCAGCAGATCCATTGGGGGGGGCTCCGGAAACACCATATATTTT. The encoded protein is CATSRSIGGGSGNTIYF.

The chain joins TRBV6-1 to TRBJ1-5; 9 nucleotides agree with TRBD1. Trimming cost V 2 bases and J 5 bases; bases outside gene matches: 4. The CDR3 totals 15 residues. Germline loops: CDR1 MNHNS, CDR2 SASEGT. The chain's CDR3 is CASSERTGAYQPQHF. DNA for the CDR3: TGTGCCAGCAGTGAAAGGACAGGGGCCTATCAGCCCCAGCATTTT.

The J gene is TRBJ2-2, the V gene TRBV28, with TRBD1 matching over 9 bases. The CDR3 length is 14 residues. The V segment lost 7 bases and the J segment 6 bases; nucleotides outside the gene matches: 6. Germline V gives CDR1 MDHEN, CDR2 SYDVKM. The CDR3 DNA reads as TGTGCCAGCAACTTACAGGGGGCTGCCGGGGAGCTGTTTTTT. As protein: CASNLQGAAGELFF.

The sample holds a few counts of this clone. V is TRBV7-9 and J is TRBJ1-1; 7 positions match TRBD1. V shed 4 bases and J 0 bases; nucleotides not matched to a gene: 5. There are 15 residues in the CDR3. Germline V CDR1 and CDR2: SEHNR, FQNEAQ (reference sequence). This chain's CDR3 is CASSSTGQLNTEAFF. DNA of the CDR3: TGTGCCAGCAGCTCGACGGGACAGCTGAACACTGAAGCTTTCTTT.

This chain joins TRBV11-2 and TRBJ1-5; 9 bases match TRBD1. This CDR3 has 14 amino acids. V shed 1 base and J 6 bases; nucleotides not matched to a gene: 1. Germline CDR1 reads SGHAT; CDR2 reads FQNNGV. CDR3 region: CASSLAQGAQPQHF. The CDR3 DNA is TGTGCCAGCAGCTTAGCACAGGGGGCTCAGCCCCAGCATTTT.

This chain joins TRBV25-1 and TRBJ1-4; TRBD1 matches 10 bases. The CDR3 totals 14 residues. The V gene's germline CDR1 is MGHDK and CDR2 SYGVNS. The ends lost 8 bases at V and 5 bases at J; junction bases unmatched: 5. The CDR3 DNA sequence: TGTGCCAGCCGACCGGACAGGGGGAATGAAAAACTGTTTTTT. Its protein is CASRPDRGNEKLFF.

The chain couples TRBV11-2 to TRBJ1-4; D remains unclear. Germline V CDR1 and CDR2: SGHAT, FQNNGV. The CDR3 spans 15 residues. V was clipped by 1 base and J by 5 bases, with 11 bases between them. CDR3 loop: CASSLVGVQNEKLFF. For the CDR3, the DNA is TGTGCCAGCAGCTTAGTCGGGGTACAAAATGAAAAACTGTTTTTT.

The chain links TRBV19 to TRBJ1-1, with D hard to call. V dropped 6 bases and J dropped 1 base, with 9 bases sitting between them. The CDR3 loop spans 13 amino acids. From germline, CDR1 is LNHDA and CDR2 SQIVND (reference sequence). Here the CDR3 DNA reads TGTGCCAGTAGGAGGGAACCGAACACTGAAGCTTTCTTT. This codes for CASRREPNTEAFF. Full variable domain (missing parts from reference TRBV19 and TRBJ1-1): DGGITQSPKYLFRKEGQNVTLSCEQNLNHDAMYWYRQDPGQGLRLIYYSQIVNDFQKGDIAEGYSVSREKKESFPLTVTSAQKNPTAFYLCASRREPNTEAFFGQGTRLTVV.

This clone came up once. The chain combines TRBV29-1 with TRBJ1-3; perhaps TRBD1 as D (5 bases). The CDR3 sequence is 13 residues long. With 4 bases removed from V and 3 bases from J, the gap between germline ends came to 10 bases. The germline V gene has CDR1 SQVTM and CDR2 ANQGSEA. CDR3 amino acids: CSVGDRGGNTIYF. CDR3 DNA sequence: TGCAGCGTTGGCGACAGAGGTGGAAACACCATATATTTT.

This clone is medium-sized by share. The rearrangement joins TRBV4-3 to TRBJ2-1, with TRBD1 identical over 9 bases. Germline V gene lookup returns CDR1 LGHNA and CDR2 YSLEER. This CDR3 spans 15 amino acids. The J segment lost 3 bases and the V segment lost 0 bases, leaving 0 bases of the junction unmatched. CDR3 DNA: TGCGCCAGCAGCCAAGAGACAGGGGGCTACAATGAGCAGTTCTTC. Its translation: CASSQETGGYNEQFF.

The chain couples TRBV9 to TRBJ2-4, with 7 bases that match TRBD2. The J segment lost 1 base and the V segment lost 3 bases, leaving 10 bases of the junction unmatched. CDR3 size: 17 residues. Looked up from germline, CDR1 is SGDLS and CDR2 is YYNGEE. The chain's CDR3 is CASSGGLGGGAKNIQYF. CDR3 nucleotides: TGTGCCAGCAGCGGCGGACTAGGTGGGGGTGCCAAAAACATTCAGTACTTC.

V usage is TRBV3-1 (or the pseudogene TRBV3-2) and J usage is TRBJ2-1; 8 nucleotides match TRBD1. CDR1 and CDR2 from the germline V gene are LGHDT and YNNKEL (reference sequence). The length of the CDR3 is 15 residues. V was pared by 1 base and J by 10 bases, with 9 bases of the junction left unmatched. CDR3: CASSQGRGQGREQFF. CDR3 nucleotides: TGTGCCAGCAGCCAAGGCCGAGGACAGGGCAGGGAGCAGTTCTTC.

The chain joins TRBV4-3 to TRBJ1-1; 10 bases are a match to TRBD1. Germline CDR1 is LGHNA and CDR2 is YSLEER. The V segment lost 1 base and the J segment 1 base; nucleotides outside the gene matches: 0. This CDR3 contains 15 residues. The CDR3 DNA reads as TGCGCCAGCAGCCAAGGGACAGGGGGGAACACTGAAGCTTTCTTT. Amino acid sequence: CASSQGTGGNTEAFF.

This chain connects TRBV12-3 or TRBV12-4 to TRBJ1-1; D is possibly TRBD1 (6 bases). Trimming left V 11 bases short and J 4 bases short, with 17 bases between. The CDR3 is 13 amino acids. The DNA for the CDR3 is TGTGCCCCGCGTGGGGGCCCCGGCACTGAAGCTTTCTTT. It codes for CAPRGGPGTEAFF.

The chain carries TRBV5-6 and TRBJ2-7; D is possibly TRBD2 (6 bases). There are 15 residues in the CDR3. Germline V gives CDR1 SGHDT, CDR2 YYEEEE. V lost 0 bases to trimming and J lost 6 bases, with 16 bases between them. The CDR3 spells CASSLGGGTLREQYF. The CDR3 DNA follows: TGTGCCAGCAGCTTGGGGGGCGGGACCCTCCGCGAGCAGTACTTC.

The rearrangement joins TRBV18 to TRBJ2-1; 11 nucleotides align to TRBD2. Germline values: CDR1 KGHSH, CDR2 LQKENI. The V and J ends lost 1 base and 7 bases, in that order; junction bases with no gene match: 9. The CDR3 is made up of 17 amino acids. The chain's CDR3 is CASSPLAGGRSVNEQFF. CDR3 DNA sequence: TGTGCCAGCTCACCACTAGCGGGGGGGCGATCCGTAAATGAGCAGTTCTTC.

CDR3 sequence reads: CSVLQRSPSSGAYPSRDIQYF. The CDR3 coding sequence is TGCAGCGTTCTTCAGCGTTCTCCGAGTAGCGGGGCCTATCCCAGCAGGGACATTCAGTACTTC. The rearrangement links TRBV29-1 to TRBJ2-4; 8 nucleotides match TRBD2. The length of the CDR3 is 21 residues. Germline V gene data show CDR1 as SQVTM and CDR2 as ANQGSEA. Trimming at V came to 5 bases and at J to 8 bases, leaving 32 bases not matched to a gene.